What follows are 7 T cell receptor beta chains derived from one specimen sequenced in a study of shared clonotypes between healthy human individuals. Profiling relied on immunoSEQ multiplex PCR, and the TCRdb table lists in-frame clones only, not all of them. Of some 2,000,000 clones in the sample, roughly 96% were seen once. Sequenced material: naive CD4+ T cells sorted from blood. Subset given: CD45RA+ positively selected. The receptors here all came from a young man in good health.

The chain links TRBV5-1 to TRBJ2-7; D unresolved. The CDR3 spans 13 residues. Trimming cost V 5 bases and J 3 bases, with 12 bases left between them. The germline V gene encodes CDR1 SGHRS and CDR2 YFSETQ. In DNA form, the CDR3 reads TGCGCCAGCAGTTCCGGGCCATACTACGAGCAGTACTTC. Its protein product is CASSSGPYYEQYF. The whole variable domain, filled in from reference TRBV5-1 and TRBJ2-7, reads KAGVTQTPRYLIKTRGQQVTLSCSPISGHRSVSWYQQTPGQGLQFLFEYFSETQRNKGNFPGRFSGRQFSNSRSEMNVSTLELGDSALYLCASSSGPYYEQYFGPGTRLTVT.

To note about this clone: Different DNA sequences within this sample yield the same CDR3. This chain joins TRBV7-9 and TRBJ1-6, with TRBD1 as a possible D gene (6 bases). The length of the CDR3 is 15 residues. V was shortened by 0 bases and J by 4 bases, with 7 bases between the two germline ends. Germline lookup yields CDR1 SEHNR and CDR2 FQNEAQ (reference sequence). The CDR3 nucleotides are TGTGCCAGCAGCTTAGCAGGGGGGTATAATTCACCCCTCCACTTT. Amino acid sequence: CASSLAGGYNSPLHF.

Concerning this clone itself: This specimen includes other DNA sequences encoding the same CDR3. The chain carries TRBV5-1 and TRBJ2-3; weak D call: TRBD1 (6 bases). This CDR3 is 15 amino acids long. Trimming removed 4 bases from V and 0 bases from J, with 12 bases in between. Germline V CDR1 and CDR2: SGHRS, YFSETQ. The CDR3 protein is CASSLRTDSTDTQYF. The CDR3 region has the DNA TGCGCCAGCAGCCTACGGACAGATAGCACAGATACGCAGTATTTT. Using reference TRBV5-1 and TRBJ2-3 for the parts outside the CDR3, the full variable domain is KAGVTQTPRYLIKTRGQQVTLSCSPISGHRSVSWYQQTPGQGLQFLFEYFSETQRNKGNFPGRFSGRQFSNSRSEMNVSTLELGDSALYLCASSLRTDSTDTQYFGPGTRLTVL.

V gene TRBV6-1 combines with J gene TRBJ2-3; D unresolved. The germline V gene encodes CDR1 MNHNS and CDR2 SASEGT. The CDR3 is 15 residues long. V lost 6 bases and J lost 0, with 13 bases in between. CDR3 in amino acids: CASRPDRTSTDTQYF. The CDR3 bases are TGTGCCAGCAGACCCGACCGAACTAGCACAGATACGCAGTATTTT.

This clone showed up just once. This chain joins TRBV19 and TRBJ1-2, with a weak D call TRBD1 (5 bases). The germline V gene has CDR1 LNHDA and CDR2 SQIVND (reference sequence). The V end lost 6 bases, the J end lost 6 bases, and 14 bases lay between the germline ends. This CDR3 spans 13 amino acids. DNA for the CDR3: TGTGCCAGTAGGCCCGGGACCTCCCATGGCTACACCTTC. This codes for CASRPGTSHGYTF.

This chain connects TRBV10-3 to TRBJ1-5; 10 positions agree with TRBD1. Germline V gene sequence: CDR1 ENHRY, CDR2 SYGVKD. The CDR3 runs 14 residues. Trimming cost V 6 bases and J 5 bases; bases outside gene matches: 4. CDR3 in amino acids: CAISWTGGDQPQHF. The CDR3 DNA is TGTGCCATCAGCTGGACAGGGGGGGATCAGCCCCAGCATTTT.

The chain couples TRBV28 to TRBJ2-4; 10 nucleotides line up with TRBD1. Germline trimming cut 3 bases from V and 9 bases from J; bases unmatched to any gene: 5. The CDR3 length is 14 residues. Germline CDR1 MDHEN, CDR2 SYDVKM. The CDR3 bases are TGTGCCAGCAGTTTTGGGACAGGGGCTGGCATTCAGTACTTC. Protein: CASSFGTGAGIQYF.